Described below is a single T cell receptor (beta chain) sequence and its context. V dropped 2 bases and J dropped 5; count of bases not matched to a gene: 8. This CDR3 region has 15 residues. In germline, CDR1 is MGHRA, CDR2 YSYEKL. This specimen belongs to a study of blood T cell repertoires in COVID-19. Looking at the study overall: From T cells, B-cell-depleted T cells, or PBMCs came the material, which was cDNA or gDNA.

Method: immunoSEQ multiplex PCR; TCRdb's copy keeps in-frame clones and lacks some. The sample has 150,000 to 200,000 clones; over 75% are singletons. V is TRBV4-1 and J is TRBJ2-5; TRBD1 matches 7 bases. What was sequenced was PBMCs or T cells enriched from blood (not recorded which). This receptor was obtained from a human donor with acute COVID-19. The donor label of this sample is uncertain. CDR3 loop: CASSQSTGLVETQYF. CDR3 DNA: TGCGCCAGCAGCCAATCGACAGGGCTGGTCGAGACCCAGTACTTC.